This is a list of T cell receptor beta chains from one sample in a study of T cells in Graves' hyperthyroidism and ophthalmopathy. TCRdb used MiXCR to reprocess the multiplex PCR reads, holding one entry per CDR3 protein. This table has roughly 500,000 distinct CDR3 sequences, 20% to 25% appearing once. The specimen sequenced was blood. These receptors were taken from a woman in her seventies with Graves' ophthalmopathy. Each CDR3 is given with its conserved first and last residue. The order of the fields is V gene, J gene, clone size, D gene, CDR3 protein, CDR3 DNA. The D gene is left open where the match is weak. Expanded clones are given a class, and other clones once, few, many or no size at all.

TRBV27	TRBJ2-1	few	TRBD1	CASSSPKGATYNEQFF	TGTGCCAGCAGTTCCCCTAAGGGGGCGACCTACAATGAGCAGTTCTTC
TRBV20-1	TRBJ1-2	many	-	CSVRLMGEYGYTF	TGCAGTGTTAGACTGATGGGGGAGTATGGCTACACCTTC
TRBV7-3	TRBJ1-2	few	TRBD1	CASSWDRGYGYTF	TGTGCCAGCAGCTGGGACAGGGGATATGGCTACACCTTC
TRBV7-8	TRBJ1-4	-	TRBD1	CASSAGQGRNEKLFF	TGTGCCAGCAGCGCGGGACAGGGGAGAAATGAAAAACTGTTTTTT
TRBV30	TRBJ2-6	few	-	CAWVPFLAGANVLTF	TGTGCCTGGGTCCCATTCTTGGCTGGGGCCAACGTCCTGACTTTC
TRBV6-1	TRBJ2-2	few	-	CASLRDLNTGELFF	TGTGCCAGCTTACGGGACTTGAACACCGGGGAGCTGTTTTTT
TRBV30	TRBJ1-1	few	-	CAWRGGPTEAFF	TGTGCCTGGAGAGGAGGGCCCACTGAAGCTTTCTTT
TRBV20-1	TRBJ1-6	-	-	CSARDIRASNNSPLHF	TGCAGTGCTAGAGATATTAGGGCCAGTAATAATTCACCCCTCCACTTT
TRBV20-1	TRBJ2-7	-	TRBD1	CSAPDLQDRGNEQYF	TGCAGTGCCCCCGACCTTCAGGACAGGGGTAACGAGCAGTACTTC
TRBV3-1	TRBJ2-5	many	-	CASSKSETQYF	TGTGCCAGTTCCAAATCAGAGACCCAGTACTTC
TRBV27	TRBJ2-7	-	-	CASSFASSDTYEQYF	TGTGCCAGCAGTTTTGCGTCCTCCGACACCTACGAGCAGTACTTC
TRBV3-1	TRBJ1-6	many	TRBD1	CASSFRGADSPLHF	TGTGCCAGCAGCTTCAGGGGGGCTGATTCACCCCTCCACTTT
TRBV3-1	TRBJ1-2	many	-	CASSLESGYTF	TGTGCCAGCAGCCTAGAGAGTGGCTACACCTTC
TRBV7-2	TRBJ2-5	few	TRBD2	CASLSSGRVGTQYF	TGTGCCAGCCTATCGAGCGGGAGGGTTGGGACCCAGTACTTC
TRBV20-1	TRBJ1-1	many	-	CSAIRQPLNTEAFF	TGCAGTGCTATCAGACAGCCTTTGAACACTGAAGCTTTCTTT
TRBV29-1	TRBJ1-2	-	-	CSVRGGDYGYTF	TGCAGCGTCCGTGGCGGTGACTATGGCTACACCTTC
TRBV3-1	TRBJ2-5	many	-	CASSQGDLRARTQYF	TGTGCCAGCAGCCAAGGGGACCTCCGCGCGCGGACCCAGTACTTC
TRBV20-1	TRBJ1-6	few	-	CSARDIHGASPLHF	TGCAGTGCTAGAGATATTCACGGGGCCTCACCCCTCCACTTT
TRBV7-9	TRBJ1-4	-	-	CASKPDGPGEKLFF	TGTGCCAGCAAACCCGACGGCCCGGGGGAAAAACTGTTTTTT